This TCR beta chain was recovered during a study of blood T cell repertoires in COVID-19. Comment on this clone: The sample has other DNA sequences that encode this CDR3 too.

The CDR3 totals 13 residues. V gave up 1 base and J gave up 1 base, with 5 bases separating them. CDR1 and CDR2 (germline): SGHRS, YFSETQ. Some clones are missing from TCRdb's copy, which holds only in-frame ones; the method was immunoSEQ multiplex PCR. Among about 70,000 clones listed, roughly nine tenths were seen once. What was sequenced was peripheral blood. This sequence originates from a man aged 50 or older with COVID-19, enrolled during active disease. The chain links TRBV5-1 to TRBJ1-1, with D perhaps matching TRBD1 (5 bases). In DNA form, the CDR3 reads TGCGCCAGCAGCTTGACAGGGAACACTGAAGCTTTCTTT. Its protein is CASSLTGNTEAFF.